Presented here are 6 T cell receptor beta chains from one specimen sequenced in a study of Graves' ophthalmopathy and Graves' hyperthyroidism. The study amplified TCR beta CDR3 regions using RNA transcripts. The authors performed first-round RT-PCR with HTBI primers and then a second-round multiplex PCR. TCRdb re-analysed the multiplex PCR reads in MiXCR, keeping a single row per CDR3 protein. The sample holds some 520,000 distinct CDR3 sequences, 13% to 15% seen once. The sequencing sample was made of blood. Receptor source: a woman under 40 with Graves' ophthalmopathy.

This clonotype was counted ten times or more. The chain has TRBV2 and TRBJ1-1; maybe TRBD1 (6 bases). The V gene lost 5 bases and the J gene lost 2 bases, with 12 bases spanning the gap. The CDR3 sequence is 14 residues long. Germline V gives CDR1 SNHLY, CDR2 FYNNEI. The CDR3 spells CASSPLTGNTEAFF. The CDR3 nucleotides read TGTGCCAGCAGTCCCTTGACAGGAAACACTGAAGCTTTCTTT.

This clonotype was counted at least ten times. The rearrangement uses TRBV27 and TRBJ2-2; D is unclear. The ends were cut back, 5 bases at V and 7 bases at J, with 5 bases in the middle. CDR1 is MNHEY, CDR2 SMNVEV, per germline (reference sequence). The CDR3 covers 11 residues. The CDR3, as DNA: TGTGCCAGCAGTCATGGCGGGGAGCTGTTTTTT. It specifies CASSHGGELFF.

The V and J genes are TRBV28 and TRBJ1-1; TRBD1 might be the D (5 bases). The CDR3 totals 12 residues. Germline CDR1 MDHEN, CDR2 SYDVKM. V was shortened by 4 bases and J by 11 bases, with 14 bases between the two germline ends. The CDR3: CASSYRGGRAFF. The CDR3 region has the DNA TGTGCCAGCAGTTACCGGGGGGGTCGGGCTTTCTTT.

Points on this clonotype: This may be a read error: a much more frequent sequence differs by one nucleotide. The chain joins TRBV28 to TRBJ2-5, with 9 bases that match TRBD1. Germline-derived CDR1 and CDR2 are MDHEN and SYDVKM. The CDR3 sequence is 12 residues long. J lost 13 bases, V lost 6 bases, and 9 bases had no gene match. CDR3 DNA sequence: TGTGCCAGCAGCGTAAGGGGACAGGGCAGGTACTTC. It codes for CASSVRGQGRYF.

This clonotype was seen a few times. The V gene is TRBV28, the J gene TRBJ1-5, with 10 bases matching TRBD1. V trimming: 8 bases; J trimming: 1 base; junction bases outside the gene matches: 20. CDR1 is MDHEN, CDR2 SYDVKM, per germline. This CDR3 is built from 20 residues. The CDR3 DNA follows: TGTGCCAGCTGGGGCCCATTTACCGGACAGGGGGAAAGAAGCAATCAGCCCCAGCATTTT. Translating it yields CASWGPFTGQGERSNQPQHF.

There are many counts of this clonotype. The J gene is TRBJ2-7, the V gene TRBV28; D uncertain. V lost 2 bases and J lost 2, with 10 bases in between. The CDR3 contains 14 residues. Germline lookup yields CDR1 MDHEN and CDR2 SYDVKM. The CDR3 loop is CASSLLAETYEQYF. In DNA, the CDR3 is TGTGCCAGCAGTTTACTGGCGGAAACCTACGAGCAGTACTTC.